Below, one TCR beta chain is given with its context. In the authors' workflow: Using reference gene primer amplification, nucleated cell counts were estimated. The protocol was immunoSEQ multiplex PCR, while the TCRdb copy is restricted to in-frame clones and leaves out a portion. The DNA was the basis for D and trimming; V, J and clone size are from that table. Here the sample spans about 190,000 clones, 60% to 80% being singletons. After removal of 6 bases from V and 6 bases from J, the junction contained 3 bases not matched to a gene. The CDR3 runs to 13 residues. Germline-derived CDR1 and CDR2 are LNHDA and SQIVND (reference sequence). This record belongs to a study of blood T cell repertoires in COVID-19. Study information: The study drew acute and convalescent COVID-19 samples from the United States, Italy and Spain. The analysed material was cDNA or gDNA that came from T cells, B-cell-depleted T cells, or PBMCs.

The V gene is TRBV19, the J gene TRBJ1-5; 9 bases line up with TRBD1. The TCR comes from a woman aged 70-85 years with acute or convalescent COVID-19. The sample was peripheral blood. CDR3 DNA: TGTGCCAGTAGGGGACAGGGCCTTCAGCCCCAGCATTTT. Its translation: CASRGQGLQPQHF.